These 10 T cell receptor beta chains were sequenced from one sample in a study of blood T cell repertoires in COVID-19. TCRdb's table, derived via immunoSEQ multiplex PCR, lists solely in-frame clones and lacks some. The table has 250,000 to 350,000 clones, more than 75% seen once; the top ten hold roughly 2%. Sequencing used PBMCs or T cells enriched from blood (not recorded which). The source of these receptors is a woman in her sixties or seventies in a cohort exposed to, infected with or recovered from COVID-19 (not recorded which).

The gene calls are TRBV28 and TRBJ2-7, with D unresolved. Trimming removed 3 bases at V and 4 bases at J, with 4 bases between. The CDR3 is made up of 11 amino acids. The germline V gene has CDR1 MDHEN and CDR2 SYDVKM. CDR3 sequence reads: CASSFQYEQYF. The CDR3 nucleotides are TGTGCCAGCAGTTTTCAGTACGAGCAGTACTTC.

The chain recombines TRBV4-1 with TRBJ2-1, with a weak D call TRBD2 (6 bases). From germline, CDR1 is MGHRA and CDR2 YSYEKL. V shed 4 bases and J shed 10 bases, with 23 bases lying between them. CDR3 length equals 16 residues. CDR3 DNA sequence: TGCGCCAGCAGCCCGGCGGGAAAAAGAGGACCCAAGGAGCAGTTCTTC. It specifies CASSPAGKRGPKEQFF.

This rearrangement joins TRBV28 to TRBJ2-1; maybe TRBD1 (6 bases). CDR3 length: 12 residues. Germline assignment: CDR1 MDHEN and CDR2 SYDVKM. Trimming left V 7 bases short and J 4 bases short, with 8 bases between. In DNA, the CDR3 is TGTGCCAGCAACAGGGAATACAATGAGCAGTTCTTC. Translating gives CASNREYNEQFF.

The CDR3 DNA reads as TGCGCCAGCAGCCAAGATTACGACAGGGGGCCGTTCGATGGCTACACCTTC. Translating it yields CASSQDYDRGPFDGYTF. The chain couples TRBV4-3 to TRBJ1-2; TRBD1 aligns across 10 bases. This CDR3 contains 17 residues. Germline V gives CDR1 LGHNA, CDR2 YSLEER. The V gene end was trimmed by 0 bases and the J gene end by 6 bases; junction bases not matched to a gene: 10.

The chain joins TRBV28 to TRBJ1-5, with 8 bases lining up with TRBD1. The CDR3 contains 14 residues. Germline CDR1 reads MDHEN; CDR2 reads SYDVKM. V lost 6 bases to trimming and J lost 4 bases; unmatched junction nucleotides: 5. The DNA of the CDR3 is TGTGCCAGCAGGCGGGACAGGCAGAATCAGCCCCAGCATTTT. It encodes CASRRDRQNQPQHF.

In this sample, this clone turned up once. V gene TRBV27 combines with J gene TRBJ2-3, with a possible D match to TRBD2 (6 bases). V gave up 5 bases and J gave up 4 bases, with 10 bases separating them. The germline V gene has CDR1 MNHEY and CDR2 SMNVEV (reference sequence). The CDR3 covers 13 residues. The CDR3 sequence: CASSPSGADTQYF. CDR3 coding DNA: TGTGCCAGCAGTCCGTCGGGGGCAGATACGCAGTATTTT.

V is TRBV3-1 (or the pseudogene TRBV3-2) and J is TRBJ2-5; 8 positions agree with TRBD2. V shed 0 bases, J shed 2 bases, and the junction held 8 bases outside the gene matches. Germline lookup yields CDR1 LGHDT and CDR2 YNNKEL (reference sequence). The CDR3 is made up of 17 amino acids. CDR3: CASSQDWGLGRQETQYF. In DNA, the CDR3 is TGTGCCAGCAGCCAAGATTGGGGACTAGGAAGACAAGAGACCCAGTACTTC.

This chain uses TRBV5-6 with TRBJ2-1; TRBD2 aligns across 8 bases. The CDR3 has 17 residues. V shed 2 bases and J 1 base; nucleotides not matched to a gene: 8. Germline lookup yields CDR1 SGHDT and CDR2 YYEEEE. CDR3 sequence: CASSLSYSGMSYNEQFF. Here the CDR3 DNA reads TGTGCCAGCAGCTTATCATATAGCGGGATGTCCTACAATGAGCAGTTCTTC.

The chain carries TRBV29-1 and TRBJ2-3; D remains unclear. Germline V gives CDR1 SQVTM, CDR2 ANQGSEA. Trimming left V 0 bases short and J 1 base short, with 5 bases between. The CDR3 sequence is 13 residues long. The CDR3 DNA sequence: TGCAGCGTTGAAGATCAGGGCACAGATACGCAGTATTTT. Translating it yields CSVEDQGTDTQYF.

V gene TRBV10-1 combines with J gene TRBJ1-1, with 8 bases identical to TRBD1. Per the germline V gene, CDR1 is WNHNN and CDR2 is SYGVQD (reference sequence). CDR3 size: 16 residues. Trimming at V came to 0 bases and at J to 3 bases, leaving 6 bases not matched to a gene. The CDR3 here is CASSESQGAMDTEAFF. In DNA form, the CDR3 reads TGCGCCAGCAGTGAGTCCCAGGGGGCCATGGACACTGAAGCTTTCTTT.